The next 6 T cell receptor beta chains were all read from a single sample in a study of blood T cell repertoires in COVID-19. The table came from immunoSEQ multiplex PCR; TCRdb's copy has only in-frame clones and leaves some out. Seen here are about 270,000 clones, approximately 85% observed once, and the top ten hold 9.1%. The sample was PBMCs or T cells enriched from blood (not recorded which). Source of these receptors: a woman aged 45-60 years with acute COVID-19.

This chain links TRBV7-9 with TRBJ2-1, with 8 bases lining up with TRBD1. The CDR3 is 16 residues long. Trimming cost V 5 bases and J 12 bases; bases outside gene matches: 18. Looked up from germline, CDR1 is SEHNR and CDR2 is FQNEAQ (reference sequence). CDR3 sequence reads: CASSPSGTGDYGVQFF. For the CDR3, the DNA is TGTGCCAGCAGCCCGTCCGGGACAGGCGACTACGGAGTGCAGTTCTTC.

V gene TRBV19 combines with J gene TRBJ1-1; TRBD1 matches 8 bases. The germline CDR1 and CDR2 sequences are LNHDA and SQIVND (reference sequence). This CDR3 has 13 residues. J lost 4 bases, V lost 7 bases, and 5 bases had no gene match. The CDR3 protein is CASMDRVSTEAFF. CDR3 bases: TGTGCCAGTATGGACAGGGTTTCCACTGAAGCTTTCTTT. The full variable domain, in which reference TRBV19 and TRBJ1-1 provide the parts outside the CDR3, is DGGITQSPKYLFRKEGQNVTLSCEQNLNHDAMYWYRQDPGQGLRLIYYSQIVNDFQKGDIAEGYSVSREKKESFPLTVTSAQKNPTAFYLCASMDRVSTEAFFGQGTRLTVV.

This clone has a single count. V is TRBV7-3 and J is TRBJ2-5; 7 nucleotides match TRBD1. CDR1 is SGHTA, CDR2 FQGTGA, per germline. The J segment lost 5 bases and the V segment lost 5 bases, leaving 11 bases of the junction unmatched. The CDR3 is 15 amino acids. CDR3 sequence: CASSQNSDRAETQYF. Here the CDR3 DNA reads TGTGCCAGCAGCCAAAACAGCGACAGGGCGGAGACCCAGTACTTC.

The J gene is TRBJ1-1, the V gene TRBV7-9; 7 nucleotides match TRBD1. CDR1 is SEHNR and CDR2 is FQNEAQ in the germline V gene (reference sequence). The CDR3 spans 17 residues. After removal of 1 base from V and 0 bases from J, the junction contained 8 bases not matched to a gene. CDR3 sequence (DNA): TGTGCCAGCAGCTTAGGGGACAGACTACTAGTGAACACTGAAGCTTTCTTT. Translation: CASSLGDRLLVNTEAFF.

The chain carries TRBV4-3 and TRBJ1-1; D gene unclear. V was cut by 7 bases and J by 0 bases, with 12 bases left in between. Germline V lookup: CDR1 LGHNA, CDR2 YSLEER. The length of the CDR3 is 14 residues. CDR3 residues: CASNEGRMNTEAFF. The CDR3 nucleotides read TGCGCCAGCAACGAGGGCAGGATGAACACTGAAGCTTTCTTT.

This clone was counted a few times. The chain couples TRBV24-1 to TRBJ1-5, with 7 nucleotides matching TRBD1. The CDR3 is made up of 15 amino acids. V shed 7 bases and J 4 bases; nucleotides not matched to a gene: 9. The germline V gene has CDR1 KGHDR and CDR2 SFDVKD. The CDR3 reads CATSTTGALNQPQHF. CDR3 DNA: TGTGCCACCAGCACCACAGGGGCCCTAAATCAGCCCCAGCATTTT.